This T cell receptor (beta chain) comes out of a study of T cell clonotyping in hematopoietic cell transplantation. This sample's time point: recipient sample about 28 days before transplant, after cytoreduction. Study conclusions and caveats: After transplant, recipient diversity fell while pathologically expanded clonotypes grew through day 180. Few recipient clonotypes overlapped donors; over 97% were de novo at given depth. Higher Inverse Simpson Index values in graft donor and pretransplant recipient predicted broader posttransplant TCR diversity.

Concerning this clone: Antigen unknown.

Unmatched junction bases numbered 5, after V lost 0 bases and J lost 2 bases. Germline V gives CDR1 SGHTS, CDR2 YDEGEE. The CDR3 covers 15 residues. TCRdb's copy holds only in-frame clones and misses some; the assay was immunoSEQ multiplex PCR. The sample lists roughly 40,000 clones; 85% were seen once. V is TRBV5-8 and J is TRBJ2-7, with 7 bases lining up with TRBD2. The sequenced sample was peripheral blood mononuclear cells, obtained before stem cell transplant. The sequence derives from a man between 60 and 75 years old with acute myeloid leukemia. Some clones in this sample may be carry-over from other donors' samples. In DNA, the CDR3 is TGTGCCAGCAGCTTGGTATGGGGGGGAACCTACGAGCAGTACTTC. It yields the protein CASSLVWGGTYEQYF.